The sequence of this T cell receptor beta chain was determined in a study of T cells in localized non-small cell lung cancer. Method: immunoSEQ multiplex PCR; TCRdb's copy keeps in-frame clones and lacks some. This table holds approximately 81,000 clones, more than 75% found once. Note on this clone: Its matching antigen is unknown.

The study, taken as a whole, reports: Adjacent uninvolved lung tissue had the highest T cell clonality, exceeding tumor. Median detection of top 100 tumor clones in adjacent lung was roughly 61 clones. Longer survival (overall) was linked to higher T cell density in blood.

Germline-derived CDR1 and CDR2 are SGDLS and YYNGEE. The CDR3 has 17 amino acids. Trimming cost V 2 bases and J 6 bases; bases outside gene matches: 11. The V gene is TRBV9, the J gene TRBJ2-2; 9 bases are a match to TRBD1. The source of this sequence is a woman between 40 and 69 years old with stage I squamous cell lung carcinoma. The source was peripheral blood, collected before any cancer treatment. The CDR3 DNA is TGTGCCAGCAGCGTCGAAGCCGGGACAGGGCTACCCGGGGAGCTGTTTTTT. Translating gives CASSVEAGTGLPGELFF.